This record concerns one TCR beta chain sequence. Via MiXCR, TCRdb re-called the RT-PCR reads, giving one row per CDR3 protein. This repertoire shows 410,000 or so distinct CDR3 sequences, roughly 17% found once; its top ten account for roughly 7.2%. The data were taken from a study of patients and donors after allogeneic stem cell transplantation. The receptor was isolated from a human donor who was either an allogeneic HSCT recipient or a stem cell or donor lymphocyte infusion donor (not recorded which). It is not recorded whose cells these are; they may come from a transplant donor. Sequenced input: blood, either unsorted or a sorted T cell fraction (not recorded which).

This CDR3 reads CASSPQQGADTIYF. CDR3 coding DNA: TGTGCCAGCTCACCTCAACAGGGGGCGGACACCATATATTTT. This chain joins TRBV18 and TRBJ1-3; 9 bases line up with TRBD1. The V segment lost 3 bases and the J segment 8 bases; nucleotides outside the gene matches: 5. The CDR3 length is 14 residues. Germline V gene data show CDR1 as KGHSH and CDR2 as LQKENI.